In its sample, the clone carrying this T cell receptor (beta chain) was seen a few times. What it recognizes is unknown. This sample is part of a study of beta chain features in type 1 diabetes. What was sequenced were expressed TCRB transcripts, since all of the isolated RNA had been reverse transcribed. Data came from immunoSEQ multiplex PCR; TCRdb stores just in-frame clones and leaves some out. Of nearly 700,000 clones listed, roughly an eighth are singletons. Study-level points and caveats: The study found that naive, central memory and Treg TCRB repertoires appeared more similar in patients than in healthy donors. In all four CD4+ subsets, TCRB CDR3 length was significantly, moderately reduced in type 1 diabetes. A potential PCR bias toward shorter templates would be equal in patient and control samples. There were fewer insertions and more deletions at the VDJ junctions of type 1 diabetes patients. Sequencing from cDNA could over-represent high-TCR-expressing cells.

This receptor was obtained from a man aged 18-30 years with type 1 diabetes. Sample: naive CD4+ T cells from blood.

CDR3 DNA: TGTGCCTGGGGGTGGGGCCAACGGGAAAAACTGTTTTTT. Amino acids: CAWGWGQREKLFF. This sequence joins TRBV30 and TRBJ1-4, with D possibly TRBD1 on 5 matching bases. CDR1 GTSNPN and CDR2 SVGIG come from the germline V gene (reference sequence). CDR3 length: 13 residues. Trimming left V 5 bases short and J 8 bases short, with 15 bases between. Looking up the rest from reference TRBV30 and TRBJ1-4 gives the full variable domain: SQTIHQWPATLVQPVGSPLSLECTVEGTSNPNLYWYRQAAGRGLQLLFYSVGIGQISSEVPQNLSASRPQDRQFILSSKKLLLSDSGFYLCAWGWGQREKLFFGSGTQLSVL.